The TCR beta chain under discussion was sequenced for a study of CD8 T cells in Susac syndrome. The wider study: Active disease was present in six of the sequenced Susac syndrome patients, whereas about eight of them were in remission. Blood was drawn from Susac syndrome patients while they were therapy-naive, on corticosteroids, or on intravenous immunoglobulin alone.

The authors reverse transcribed roughly 0.5 to 1 ug RNA with random hexamers. TCRdb fed the immunoSEQ multiplex PCR reads into MiXCR, producing one record per CDR3 protein. The sample has 67,000 or so distinct CDR3 sequences; roughly 93% are singletons. The CDR3 consists of 14 residues. V was pared by 5 bases and J by 5 bases, with 16 bases between. CDR1 MNHEY and CDR2 SVGEGT come from the germline V gene. Patients with Susac syndrome met the recently defined diagnostic criteria for definite or probable disease. This chain links TRBV6-2 or TRBV6-3 with TRBJ2-7, with a tentative D call TRBD2 (6 bases). This TCR was sampled from a human donor with Susac syndrome. Sample: CD4+ T cells from PBMCs. CDR3 DNA sequence: TGTGCCAGCAGTCTATTCCGGGGGTCACACGAGCAGTACTTC. The encoded protein is CASSLFRGSHEQYF.